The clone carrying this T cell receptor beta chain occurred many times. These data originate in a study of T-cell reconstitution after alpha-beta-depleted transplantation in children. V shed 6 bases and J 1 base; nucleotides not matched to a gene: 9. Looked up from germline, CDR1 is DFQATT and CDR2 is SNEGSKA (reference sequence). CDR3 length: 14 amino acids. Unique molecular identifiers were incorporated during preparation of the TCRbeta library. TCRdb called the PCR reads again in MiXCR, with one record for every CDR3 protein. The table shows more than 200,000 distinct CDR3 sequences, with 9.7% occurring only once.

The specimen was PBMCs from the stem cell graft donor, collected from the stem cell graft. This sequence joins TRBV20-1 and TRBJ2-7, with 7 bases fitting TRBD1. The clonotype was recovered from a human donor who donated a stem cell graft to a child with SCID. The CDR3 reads CSAPGQEKSYEQYF. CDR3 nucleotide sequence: TGCAGTGCACCCGGACAGGAGAAATCCTACGAGCAGTACTTC.